A single sample is the source of the 25 T cell receptor beta chains below, sequenced in a study of monozygotic twins with inflammatory bowel disease (dated by TCRdb to the late 2010s). Library creation used 5' RACE. For sequencing, an Illumina HiSeq 2500 was employed. One entry per CDR3 protein sequence results from the TCRdb reprocessing of the reads, with DNA left out. The data table for this sample lists approximately 300,000 distinct CDR3 sequences. The ten largest clones add up to roughly 5.8% of the sample. The specimen sequenced was blood. These receptor sequences come from a human donor with ulcerative colitis or Crohn's disease, or a healthy co-twin of an affected twin (not recorded which).

The rearrangement uses TRBV20-1 and TRBJ2-6. Germline CDR1 reads DFQATT; CDR2 reads SNEGSKA (reference sequence). The CDR3 spans 14 residues. CDR3 amino acids: CSAIQNSGANVLTF.

This rearrangement joins TRBV7-2 to TRBJ2-2; with no DNA, the TCRdb D assignment of TRBD2 cannot be verified. The CDR3 has 15 residues. Germline assignment: CDR1 SGHTA and CDR2 FQGNSA. The CDR3 loop is CASSFGTSRTGELFF.

The chain links TRBV27 to TRBJ2-2; as DNA is missing, the TRBD2 call by TCRdb cannot be tested. The germline V gene encodes CDR1 MNHEY and CDR2 SMNVEV (reference sequence). This CDR3 spans 20 amino acids. CDR3 region: CASRLTGTSSPYWGTGELFF.

The chain uses TRBV7-2 and TRBJ1-6. Germline CDR1 and CDR2: SGHTA and FQGNSA. This CDR3 is 15 amino acids long. Here the CDR3 reads CASSFYSSYNSPLHF.

The gene calls are TRBV6-2 or TRBV6-3 and TRBJ2-1; TCRdb returns TRBD2, unconfirmable since there is no DNA. The CDR3 totals 15 residues. Looked up from germline, CDR1 is MNHEY and CDR2 is SVGEGT. The CDR3 spells CASRPTSGGSNEQFF.

The gene calls are TRBV9 and TRBJ2-7. CDR3 length: 14 amino acids. The germline V gene encodes CDR1 SGDLS and CDR2 YYNGEE. CDR3 sequence reads: CASSVGVGSYEQYF.

The chain couples TRBV30 to TRBJ2-1; TCRdb designates TRBD1, a call that cannot be tested without DNA. The CDR3 loop spans 14 amino acids. The V gene's germline CDR1 is GTSNPN and CDR2 SVGIG (reference sequence). CDR3 amino acids: CAWTGGDKGNEQFF.

The genes are TRBV20-1 and TRBJ1-2; TCRdb designates TRBD1, a call that cannot be tested without DNA. Germline V lookup: CDR1 DFQATT, CDR2 SNEGSKA (reference sequence). The CDR3 runs to 14 residues. The CDR3 is CSAGDRRSSYGYTF.

The CDR3 spells CASSYSAQGGGTEAFF. The gene calls are TRBV6-2 or TRBV6-3 and TRBJ1-1; as DNA is missing, the TRBD1 call by TCRdb cannot be tested. Germline V gives CDR1 MNHEY, CDR2 SVGEGT. The CDR3 is 16 residues long.

The chain is built from TRBV10-3 and TRBJ2-7; TCRdb lists TRBD1, though no DNA is available to test this call. The germline gives CDR1 ENHRY, CDR2 SYGVKD. This CDR3 contains 14 residues. CDR3 loop: CAIRTDRVQDEQYF.

This chain links TRBV2 with TRBJ2-2. The CDR3 consists of 13 residues. CDR1 and CDR2 (germline): SNHLY, FYNNEI. The CDR3 protein is CASRGSNTGELFF.

The chain has TRBV29-1 and TRBJ2-7; TCRdb designates TRBD1, a call that cannot be tested without DNA. The CDR3 consists of 14 residues. Germline V lookup: CDR1 SQVTM, CDR2 ANQGSEA. This chain's CDR3 is CSVGRSSIPYEQYF.

The rearrangement joins TRBV6-2 or TRBV6-3 to TRBJ2-3; lacking DNA, the TRBD2 call made by TCRdb goes unchecked. The germline V gene has CDR1 MNHEY and CDR2 SVGEGT. The CDR3 length is 15 residues. Here the CDR3 reads CASRWASGGTDTQYF.

The V and J genes are TRBV20-1 and TRBJ2-4; the TRBD1 assignment by TCRdb is unverifiable without DNA. Germline-derived CDR1 and CDR2 are DFQATT and SNEGSKA (reference sequence). The CDR3 sequence is 18 residues long. The CDR3 spells CSARRPGQGKIAKNIQYF.

The gene calls are TRBV6-5 and TRBJ1-5; TCRdb calls TRBD1, which cannot be checked without DNA. The CDR3 has 17 residues. Germline V gene data show CDR1 as MNHEY and CDR2 as SVGAGI. This CDR3 reads CASSYGEVAGVNQPQHF.

The chain links TRBV12-3 or TRBV12-4 to TRBJ1-5; absent DNA, TCRdb's TRBD1 call cannot be checked. This CDR3 comprises 15 residues. The CDR3: CASSLGGINNQPQHF.

The V gene is TRBV30, the J gene TRBJ2-7; TCRdb lists TRBD2, though no DNA is available to test this call. Germline V CDR1 and CDR2: GTSNPN, SVGIG (reference sequence). The CDR3 loop spans 15 amino acids. CDR3 amino acids: CACRKTSGGPREQYF.

V usage is TRBV7-9 and J usage is TRBJ2-7; TCRdb picks TRBD2, but there is no DNA to check that call. The germline CDR1 and CDR2 sequences are SEHNR and FQNEAQ (reference sequence). The CDR3 spans 15 residues. The CDR3: CASSSLRRVAGEQYF.

J is TRBJ2-7 and V is TRBV7-6; TCRdb's D gene call, TRBD1, goes unchecked for lack of DNA. This CDR3 has 13 residues. The germline CDR1 and CDR2 sequences are SGHVS and FNYEAQ. CDR3 in amino acids: CASRADRAYEQYF. Drawing the rest from reference TRBV7-6 and TRBJ2-7, the complete variable domain is GAGVSQSPRYKVTKRGQDVALRCDPISGHVSLYWYRQALGQGPEFLTYFNYEAQQDKSGLPNDRFSAERPEGSISTLTIQRTEQRDSAMYRCASRADRAYEQYFGPGTRLTVT.

The J gene is TRBJ2-1, the V gene TRBV27; TCRdb's D call of TRBD1 is untestable without DNA. Germline V lookup: CDR1 MNHEY, CDR2 SMNVEV (reference sequence). This CDR3 region has 15 residues. The CDR3 here is CASSLGRGTYNEQFF.

The chain uses TRBV18 and TRBJ2-5. This CDR3 comprises 12 residues. Germline V CDR1 and CDR2: KGHSH, LQKENI. The CDR3 loop reads CASSPPLETQYF.

This chain joins TRBV4-2 and TRBJ1-3. Germline V gene lookup returns CDR1 LGHNA and CDR2 YNFKEQ. The length of the CDR3 is 12 residues. The CDR3 here is CASSQDRNTIYF.

The chain has TRBV20-1 and TRBJ2-5; TCRdb's D call of TRBD1 is untestable without DNA. Per the germline V gene, CDR1 is DFQATT and CDR2 is SNEGSKA (reference sequence). The CDR3 sequence is 11 residues long. This CDR3 reads CGARSQETQYF.

V gene TRBV18 combines with J gene TRBJ2-7; TCRdb's D call of TRBD1 is untestable without DNA. Per germline, CDR1 KGHSH and CDR2 LQKENI. The length of the CDR3 is 16 residues. This CDR3 reads CASSPVAGGSSYEQYF.

V and J are TRBV5-1 and TRBJ1-5. CDR1 is SGHRS and CDR2 is YFSETQ in the germline V gene. The CDR3 is made up of 17 amino acids. CDR3 loop: CASRPGPAYYSNQPQHF.